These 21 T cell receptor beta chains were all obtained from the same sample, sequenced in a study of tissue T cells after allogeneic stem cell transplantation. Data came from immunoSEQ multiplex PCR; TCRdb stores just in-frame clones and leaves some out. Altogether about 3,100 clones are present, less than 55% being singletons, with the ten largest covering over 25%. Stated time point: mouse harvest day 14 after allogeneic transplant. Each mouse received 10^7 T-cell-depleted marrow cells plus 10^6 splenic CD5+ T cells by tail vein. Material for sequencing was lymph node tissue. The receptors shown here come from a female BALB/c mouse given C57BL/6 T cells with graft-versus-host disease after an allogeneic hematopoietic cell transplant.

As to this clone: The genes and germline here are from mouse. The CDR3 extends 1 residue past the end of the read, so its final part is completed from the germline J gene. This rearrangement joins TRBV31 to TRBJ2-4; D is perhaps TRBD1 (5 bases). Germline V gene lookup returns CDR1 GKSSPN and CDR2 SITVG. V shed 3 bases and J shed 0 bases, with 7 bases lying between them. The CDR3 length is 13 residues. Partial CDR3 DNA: TGTGCCTGGAGGGACATTAGTCAAAACACCTTGTAC. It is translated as CAWRDISQNTLY. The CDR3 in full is CAWRDISQNTLYF.

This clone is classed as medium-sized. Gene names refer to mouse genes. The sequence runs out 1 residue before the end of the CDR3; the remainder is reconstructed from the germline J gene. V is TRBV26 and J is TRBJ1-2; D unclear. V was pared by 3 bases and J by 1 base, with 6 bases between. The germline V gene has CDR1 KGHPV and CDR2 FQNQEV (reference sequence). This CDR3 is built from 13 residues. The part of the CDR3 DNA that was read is TGTGCCAGCAGTCTTGAAAAAAACTCCGACTACACC. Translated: CASSLEKNSDYT. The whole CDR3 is CASSLEKNSDYTF.

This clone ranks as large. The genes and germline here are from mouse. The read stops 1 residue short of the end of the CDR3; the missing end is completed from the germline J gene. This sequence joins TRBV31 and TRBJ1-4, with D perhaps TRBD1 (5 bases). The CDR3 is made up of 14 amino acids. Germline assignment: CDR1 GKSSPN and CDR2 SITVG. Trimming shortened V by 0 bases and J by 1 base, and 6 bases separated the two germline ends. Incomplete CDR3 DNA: TGTGCCTGGAGTCTGGGGGGTTCCAACGAAAGATTATTT. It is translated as CAWSLGGSNERLF. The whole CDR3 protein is CAWSLGGSNERLFF.

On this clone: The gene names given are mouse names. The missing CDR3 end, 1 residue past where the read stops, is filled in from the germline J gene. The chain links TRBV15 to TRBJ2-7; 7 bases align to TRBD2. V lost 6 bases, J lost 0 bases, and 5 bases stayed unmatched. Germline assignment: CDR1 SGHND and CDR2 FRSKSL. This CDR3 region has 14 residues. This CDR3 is CASSRWGSSYEQYF. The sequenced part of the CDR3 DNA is TGTGCCAGCAGCCGCTGGGGGAGCTCCTATGAACAGTAC.

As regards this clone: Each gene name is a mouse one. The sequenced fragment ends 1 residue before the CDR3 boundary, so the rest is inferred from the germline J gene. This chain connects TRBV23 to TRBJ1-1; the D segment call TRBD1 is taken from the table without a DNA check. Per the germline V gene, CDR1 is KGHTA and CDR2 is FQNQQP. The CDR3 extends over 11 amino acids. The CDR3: CSSTTGTEVFF. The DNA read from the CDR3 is TGCTCCAGCACGACAGGGACAGAAGTCTTC.

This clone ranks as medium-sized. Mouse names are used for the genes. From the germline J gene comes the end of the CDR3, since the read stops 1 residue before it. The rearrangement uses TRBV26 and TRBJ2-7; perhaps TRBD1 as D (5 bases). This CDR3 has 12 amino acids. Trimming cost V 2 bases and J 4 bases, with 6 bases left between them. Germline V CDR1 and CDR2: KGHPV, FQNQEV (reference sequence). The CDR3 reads CASSLDRYEQYF. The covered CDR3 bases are TGTGCCAGCAGTCTGGACAGATATGAACAGTAC.

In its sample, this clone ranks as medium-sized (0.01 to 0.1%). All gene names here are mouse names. The CDR3 region is CGARVGQYEQYF. The CDR3 bases that were read are TGTGGTGCTAGGGTCGGACAGTATGAACAGTAC. The chain combines TRBV20 with TRBJ2-7; maybe TRBD1 (6 bases). Read data end 1 residue before the CDR3 end; the end is taken from the germline J gene. Germline CDR1 is GFQATS and CDR2 is STVNSAI. The CDR3 consists of 12 residues. The V end lost 1 base, the J end lost 4 bases, and 8 bases lay between the germline ends.

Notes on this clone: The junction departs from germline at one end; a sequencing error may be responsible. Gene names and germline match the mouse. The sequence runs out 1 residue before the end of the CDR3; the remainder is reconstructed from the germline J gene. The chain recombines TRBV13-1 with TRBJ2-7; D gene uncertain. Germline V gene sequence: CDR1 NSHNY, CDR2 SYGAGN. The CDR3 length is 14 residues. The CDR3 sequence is CPSSDATRGYEQYF. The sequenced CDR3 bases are TGTCCCAGCAGTGATGCAACTCGGGGATATGAACAGTAC.

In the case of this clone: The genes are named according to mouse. CDR3 loop: CASSRGAYAEQFF. The DNA read from the CDR3 is TGTGCCAGCAGTCGGGGGGCGTATGCTGAGCAGTTC. This chain connects TRBV26 to TRBJ2-1, with a tentative D call TRBD2 (7 bases). Read sequence stops 1 residue before the CDR3 end, and the germline J gene provides the missing end. CDR1 KGHPV and CDR2 FQNQEV come from the germline V gene (reference sequence). The CDR3 loop spans 13 amino acids. The germline V and J ends were trimmed by 4 bases and 4 bases, with 8 bases remaining between them.

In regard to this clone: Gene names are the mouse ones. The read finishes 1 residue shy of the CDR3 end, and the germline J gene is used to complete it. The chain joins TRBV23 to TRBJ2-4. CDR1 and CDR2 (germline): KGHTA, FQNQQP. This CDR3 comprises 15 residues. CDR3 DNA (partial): TGCTCCAGCAGTCAATCGAAGGGCTGGAGAAACACCTTGTAC. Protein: CSSSQSKGWRNTLY. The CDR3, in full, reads CSSSQSKGWRNTLYF.

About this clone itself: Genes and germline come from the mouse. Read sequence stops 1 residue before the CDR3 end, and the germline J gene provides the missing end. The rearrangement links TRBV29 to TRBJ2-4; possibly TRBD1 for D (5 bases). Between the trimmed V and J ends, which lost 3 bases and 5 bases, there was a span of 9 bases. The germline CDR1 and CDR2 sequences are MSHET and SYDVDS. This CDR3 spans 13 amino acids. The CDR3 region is CASSLAGPNTLYF. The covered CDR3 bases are TGTGCTAGCAGTTTGGCAGGGCCAAACACCTTGTAC. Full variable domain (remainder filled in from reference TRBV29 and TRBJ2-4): DMKVTQMPRYLIKRMGENVLLECGQDMSHETMYWYRQDPGLGLQLIYISYDVDSNSEGDIPKGYRVSRKKREHFSLILDSAKTNQTSVYFCASSLAGPNTLYFGAGTRLSVL.

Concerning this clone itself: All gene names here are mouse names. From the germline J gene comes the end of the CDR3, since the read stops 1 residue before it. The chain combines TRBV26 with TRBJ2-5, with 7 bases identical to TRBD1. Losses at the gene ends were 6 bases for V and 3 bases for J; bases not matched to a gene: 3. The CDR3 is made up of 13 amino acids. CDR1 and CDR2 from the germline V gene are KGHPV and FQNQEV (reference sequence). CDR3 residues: CASSPGQQDTQYF. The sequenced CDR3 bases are TGTGCCAGCAGCCCGGGACAGCAAGACACCCAGTAC.

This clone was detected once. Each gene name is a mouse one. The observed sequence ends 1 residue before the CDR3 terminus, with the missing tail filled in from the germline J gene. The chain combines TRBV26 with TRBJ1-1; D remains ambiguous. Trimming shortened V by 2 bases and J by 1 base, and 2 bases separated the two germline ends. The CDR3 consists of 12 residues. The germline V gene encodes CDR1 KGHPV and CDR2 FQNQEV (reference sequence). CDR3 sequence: CASSLKNTEVFF. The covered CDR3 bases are TGTGCCAGCAGTCTGAAAAACACAGAAGTCTTC.

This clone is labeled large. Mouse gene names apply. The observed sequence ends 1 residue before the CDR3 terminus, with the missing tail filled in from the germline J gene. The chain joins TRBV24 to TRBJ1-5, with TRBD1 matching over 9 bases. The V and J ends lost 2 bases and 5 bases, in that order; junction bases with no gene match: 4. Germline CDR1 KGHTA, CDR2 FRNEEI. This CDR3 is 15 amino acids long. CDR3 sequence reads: CASSLPRDRDQAPLF. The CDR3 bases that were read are TGTGCCAGCAGTCTGCCTCGGGACAGGGACCAGGCTCCGCTT.

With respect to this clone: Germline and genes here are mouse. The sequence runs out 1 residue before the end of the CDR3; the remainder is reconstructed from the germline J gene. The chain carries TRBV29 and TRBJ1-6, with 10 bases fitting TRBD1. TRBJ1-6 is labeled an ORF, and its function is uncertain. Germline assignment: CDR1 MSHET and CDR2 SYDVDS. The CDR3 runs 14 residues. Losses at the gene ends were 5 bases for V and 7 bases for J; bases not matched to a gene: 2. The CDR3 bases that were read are TGTGCTAGCAGTCCGGGACAGGGGAATTCGCCCCTCTAC. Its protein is CASSPGQGNSPLY. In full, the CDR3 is CASSPGQGNSPLYF.

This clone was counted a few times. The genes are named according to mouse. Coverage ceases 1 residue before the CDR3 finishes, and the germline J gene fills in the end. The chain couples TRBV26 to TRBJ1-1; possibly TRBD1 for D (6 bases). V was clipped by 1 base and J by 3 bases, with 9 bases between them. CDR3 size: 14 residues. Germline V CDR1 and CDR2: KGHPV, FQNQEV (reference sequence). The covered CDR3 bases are TGTGCCAGCAGTCTGTGGGGGGGCGACACAGAAGTCTTC. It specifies CASSLWGGDTEVF. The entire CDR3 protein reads CASSLWGGDTEVFF. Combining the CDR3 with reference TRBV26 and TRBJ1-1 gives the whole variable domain NSKVIQTPRYLVKGQGQKAKMRCIPEKGHPVVFWYQQNKNNEFKFLINFQNQEVLQQIDMTEKRFSAECPSNSPCSLEIQSSEAGDSALYLCASSLWGGDTEVFFGKGTRLTVV.

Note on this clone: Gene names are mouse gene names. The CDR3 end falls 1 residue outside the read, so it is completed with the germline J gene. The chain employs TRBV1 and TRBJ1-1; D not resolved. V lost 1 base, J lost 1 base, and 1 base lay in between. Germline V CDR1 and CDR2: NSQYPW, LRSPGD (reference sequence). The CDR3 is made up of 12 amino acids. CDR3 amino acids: CTCSAVNTEVFF. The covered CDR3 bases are TGCACCTGCAGTGCAGTGAACACAGAAGTCTTC. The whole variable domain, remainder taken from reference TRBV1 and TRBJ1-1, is VTLLEQNPRWRLVPRGQAVNLRCILKNSQYPWMSWYQQDLQKQLQWLFTLRSPGDKEVKSLPGADYLATRVTDTELRLQVANMSQGRTLYCTCSAVNTEVFFGKGTRLTVV.

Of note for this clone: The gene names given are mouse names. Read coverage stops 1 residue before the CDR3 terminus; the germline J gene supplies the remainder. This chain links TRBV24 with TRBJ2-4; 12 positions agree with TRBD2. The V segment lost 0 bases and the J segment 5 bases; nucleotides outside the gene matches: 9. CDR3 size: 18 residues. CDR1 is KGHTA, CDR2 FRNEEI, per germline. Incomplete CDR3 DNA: TGTGCCAGCAGTCTGTATGAGGATGGGGACTGGGGGGTAAACACCTTGTAC. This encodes CASSLYEDGDWGVNTLY. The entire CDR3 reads CASSLYEDGDWGVNTLYF.

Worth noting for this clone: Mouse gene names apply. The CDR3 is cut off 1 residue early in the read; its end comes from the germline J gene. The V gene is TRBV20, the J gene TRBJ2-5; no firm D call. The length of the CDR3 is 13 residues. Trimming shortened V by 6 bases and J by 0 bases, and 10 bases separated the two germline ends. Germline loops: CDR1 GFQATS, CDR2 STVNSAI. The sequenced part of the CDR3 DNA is TGTGGTGCCCACAGACTTAACCAAGACACCCAGTAC. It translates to CGAHRLNQDTQY. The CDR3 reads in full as CGAHRLNQDTQYF.

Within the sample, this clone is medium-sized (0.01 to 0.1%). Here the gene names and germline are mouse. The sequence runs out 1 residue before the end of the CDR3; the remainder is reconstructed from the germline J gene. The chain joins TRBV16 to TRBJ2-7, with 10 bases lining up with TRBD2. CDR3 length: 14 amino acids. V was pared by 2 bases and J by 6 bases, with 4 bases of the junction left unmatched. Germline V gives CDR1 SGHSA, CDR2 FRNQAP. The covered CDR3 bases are TGTGCAAGCAGCTTACAGGACTGGGGGTTTGAACAGTAC. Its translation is CASSLQDWGFEQY. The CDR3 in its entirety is CASSLQDWGFEQYF.

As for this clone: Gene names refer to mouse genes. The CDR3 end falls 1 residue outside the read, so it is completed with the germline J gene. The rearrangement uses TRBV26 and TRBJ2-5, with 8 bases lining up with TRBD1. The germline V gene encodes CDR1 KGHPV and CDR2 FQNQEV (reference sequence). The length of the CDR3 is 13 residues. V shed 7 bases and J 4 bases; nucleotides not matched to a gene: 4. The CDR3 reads CASNRDRKDTQYF. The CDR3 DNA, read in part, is TGTGCCAGCAACCGGGACAGGAAAGACACCCAGTAC.